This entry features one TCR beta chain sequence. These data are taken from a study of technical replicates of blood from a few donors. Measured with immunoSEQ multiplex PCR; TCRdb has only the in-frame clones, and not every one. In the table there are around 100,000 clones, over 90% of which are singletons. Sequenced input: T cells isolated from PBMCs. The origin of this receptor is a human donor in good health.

CDR3 in DNA: TGTGCCAGCAGCTTAGGACAGGGGAACACCGGGGAGCTGTTTTTT. Its protein product is CASSLGQGNTGELFF. V and J are TRBV7-7 and TRBJ2-2; 7 bases match TRBD1. This CDR3 contains 15 residues. The V gene's germline CDR1 is SSHAT and CDR2 FNYEAQ (reference sequence). J lost 1 base, V lost 1 base, and 0 bases had no gene match. Full variable domain (outside the CDR3, taken from reference TRBV7-7 and TRBJ2-2): GAGVSQSPRYKVTKRGQDVTLRCDPISSHATLYWYQQALGQGPEFLTYFNYEAQPDKSGLPSDRFSAERPEGSISTLTIQRTEQRDSAMYRCASSLGQGNTGELFFGEGSRLTVL.